The entry that follows covers one TCR beta chain sequence. These data originate in a study of T-cell reconstitution after alpha-beta-depleted transplantation in children. A library of TCRbeta sequences, prepared with unique molecular identifiers, was generated. TCRdb redid the calling of the PCR reads with MiXCR, one entry per CDR3 protein. The sample carries 25,000 to 30,000 distinct CDR3 sequences, roughly a sixth recorded once. The germline gives CDR1 SGHTA, CDR2 FQGNSA. The CDR3 totals 17 residues. The junction had 6 bases not matched to a gene; V was cut back by 0 bases and J by 0 bases. The material sequenced was PBMCs, mostly from graft donor cells, taken 60 days after TCRalphabeta/CD19-depleted stem cell transplant. V usage is TRBV7-2 and J usage is TRBJ2-3; 7 bases are shared with TRBD2. This clonotype was sampled from a male patient aged 2 to 9 who had a stem cell transplant for acute lymphoblastic leukemia, so the T cells may come from the graft donor. CDR3 sequence reads: CASSLARAGVSTDTQYF. In nucleotides, the CDR3 is TGTGCCAGCAGCTTAGCGCGGGCGGGGGTAAGCACAGATACGCAGTATTTT.